The following is a T cell receptor (beta chain) sequence with its context. The data belong to a study of blood T cell repertoires in COVID-19. Study details: The United States, Italy and Spain provided the acute and convalescent COVID-19 samples. Sources were T cells, B-cell-depleted T cells, or PBMCs; the material itself was cDNA or gDNA.

Original methodology: Counts of nucleated cells, estimated from reference gene primer amplification, were obtained. Assay used: immunoSEQ multiplex PCR; TCRdb lists only in-frame clones, some missing. Clone size and the V and J calls come from that table; the DNA yielded D and trimming. The sample consists of about 240,000 clones, about 86% of them appearing once. Per the germline V gene, CDR1 is LNHDA and CDR2 is SQIVND (reference sequence). With 5 bases removed from V and 4 bases from J, the gap between germline ends came to 11 bases. This CDR3 is 13 amino acids long. Sequencing was carried out using peripheral blood. The chain couples TRBV19 to TRBJ1-2; D gene uncertain. This clonotype was obtained from a man aged 55 to 70 with acute or convalescent COVID-19. The DNA of the CDR3 is TGTGCCAGTAGTTCAGGCGTAACCTATGGCTACACCTTC. This gives the protein CASSSGVTYGYTF.